This paragraph covers one T cell receptor beta chain sequence. The sample comes from a study of T cell changes during pregnancy in multiple sclerosis. Using immunoSEQ multiplex PCR, the repertoire was profiled, and TCRdb retains in-frame clones only, with some absent. The repertoire holds tens of thousands of clones, with about nine tenths as singletons. V was cut by 4 bases and J by 2 bases, with 12 bases left in between. Germline V gene lookup returns CDR1 LGHNA and CDR2 YSLEER. This CDR3 has 14 amino acids. The chain recombines TRBV4-3 with TRBJ2-7, with D tentatively TRBD1 (7 bases). The input for sequencing was CD8+ T cells from peripheral blood mononuclear cells, taken in the first trimester of pregnancy. This TCR came from a female donor in good health, enrolled as a control in a pregnancy study. CDR3 sequence (DNA): TGCGCCAGCAGCCCAGGCGGGACAGCCTACGAGCAGTACTTC. This sequence encodes CASSPGGTAYEQYF.